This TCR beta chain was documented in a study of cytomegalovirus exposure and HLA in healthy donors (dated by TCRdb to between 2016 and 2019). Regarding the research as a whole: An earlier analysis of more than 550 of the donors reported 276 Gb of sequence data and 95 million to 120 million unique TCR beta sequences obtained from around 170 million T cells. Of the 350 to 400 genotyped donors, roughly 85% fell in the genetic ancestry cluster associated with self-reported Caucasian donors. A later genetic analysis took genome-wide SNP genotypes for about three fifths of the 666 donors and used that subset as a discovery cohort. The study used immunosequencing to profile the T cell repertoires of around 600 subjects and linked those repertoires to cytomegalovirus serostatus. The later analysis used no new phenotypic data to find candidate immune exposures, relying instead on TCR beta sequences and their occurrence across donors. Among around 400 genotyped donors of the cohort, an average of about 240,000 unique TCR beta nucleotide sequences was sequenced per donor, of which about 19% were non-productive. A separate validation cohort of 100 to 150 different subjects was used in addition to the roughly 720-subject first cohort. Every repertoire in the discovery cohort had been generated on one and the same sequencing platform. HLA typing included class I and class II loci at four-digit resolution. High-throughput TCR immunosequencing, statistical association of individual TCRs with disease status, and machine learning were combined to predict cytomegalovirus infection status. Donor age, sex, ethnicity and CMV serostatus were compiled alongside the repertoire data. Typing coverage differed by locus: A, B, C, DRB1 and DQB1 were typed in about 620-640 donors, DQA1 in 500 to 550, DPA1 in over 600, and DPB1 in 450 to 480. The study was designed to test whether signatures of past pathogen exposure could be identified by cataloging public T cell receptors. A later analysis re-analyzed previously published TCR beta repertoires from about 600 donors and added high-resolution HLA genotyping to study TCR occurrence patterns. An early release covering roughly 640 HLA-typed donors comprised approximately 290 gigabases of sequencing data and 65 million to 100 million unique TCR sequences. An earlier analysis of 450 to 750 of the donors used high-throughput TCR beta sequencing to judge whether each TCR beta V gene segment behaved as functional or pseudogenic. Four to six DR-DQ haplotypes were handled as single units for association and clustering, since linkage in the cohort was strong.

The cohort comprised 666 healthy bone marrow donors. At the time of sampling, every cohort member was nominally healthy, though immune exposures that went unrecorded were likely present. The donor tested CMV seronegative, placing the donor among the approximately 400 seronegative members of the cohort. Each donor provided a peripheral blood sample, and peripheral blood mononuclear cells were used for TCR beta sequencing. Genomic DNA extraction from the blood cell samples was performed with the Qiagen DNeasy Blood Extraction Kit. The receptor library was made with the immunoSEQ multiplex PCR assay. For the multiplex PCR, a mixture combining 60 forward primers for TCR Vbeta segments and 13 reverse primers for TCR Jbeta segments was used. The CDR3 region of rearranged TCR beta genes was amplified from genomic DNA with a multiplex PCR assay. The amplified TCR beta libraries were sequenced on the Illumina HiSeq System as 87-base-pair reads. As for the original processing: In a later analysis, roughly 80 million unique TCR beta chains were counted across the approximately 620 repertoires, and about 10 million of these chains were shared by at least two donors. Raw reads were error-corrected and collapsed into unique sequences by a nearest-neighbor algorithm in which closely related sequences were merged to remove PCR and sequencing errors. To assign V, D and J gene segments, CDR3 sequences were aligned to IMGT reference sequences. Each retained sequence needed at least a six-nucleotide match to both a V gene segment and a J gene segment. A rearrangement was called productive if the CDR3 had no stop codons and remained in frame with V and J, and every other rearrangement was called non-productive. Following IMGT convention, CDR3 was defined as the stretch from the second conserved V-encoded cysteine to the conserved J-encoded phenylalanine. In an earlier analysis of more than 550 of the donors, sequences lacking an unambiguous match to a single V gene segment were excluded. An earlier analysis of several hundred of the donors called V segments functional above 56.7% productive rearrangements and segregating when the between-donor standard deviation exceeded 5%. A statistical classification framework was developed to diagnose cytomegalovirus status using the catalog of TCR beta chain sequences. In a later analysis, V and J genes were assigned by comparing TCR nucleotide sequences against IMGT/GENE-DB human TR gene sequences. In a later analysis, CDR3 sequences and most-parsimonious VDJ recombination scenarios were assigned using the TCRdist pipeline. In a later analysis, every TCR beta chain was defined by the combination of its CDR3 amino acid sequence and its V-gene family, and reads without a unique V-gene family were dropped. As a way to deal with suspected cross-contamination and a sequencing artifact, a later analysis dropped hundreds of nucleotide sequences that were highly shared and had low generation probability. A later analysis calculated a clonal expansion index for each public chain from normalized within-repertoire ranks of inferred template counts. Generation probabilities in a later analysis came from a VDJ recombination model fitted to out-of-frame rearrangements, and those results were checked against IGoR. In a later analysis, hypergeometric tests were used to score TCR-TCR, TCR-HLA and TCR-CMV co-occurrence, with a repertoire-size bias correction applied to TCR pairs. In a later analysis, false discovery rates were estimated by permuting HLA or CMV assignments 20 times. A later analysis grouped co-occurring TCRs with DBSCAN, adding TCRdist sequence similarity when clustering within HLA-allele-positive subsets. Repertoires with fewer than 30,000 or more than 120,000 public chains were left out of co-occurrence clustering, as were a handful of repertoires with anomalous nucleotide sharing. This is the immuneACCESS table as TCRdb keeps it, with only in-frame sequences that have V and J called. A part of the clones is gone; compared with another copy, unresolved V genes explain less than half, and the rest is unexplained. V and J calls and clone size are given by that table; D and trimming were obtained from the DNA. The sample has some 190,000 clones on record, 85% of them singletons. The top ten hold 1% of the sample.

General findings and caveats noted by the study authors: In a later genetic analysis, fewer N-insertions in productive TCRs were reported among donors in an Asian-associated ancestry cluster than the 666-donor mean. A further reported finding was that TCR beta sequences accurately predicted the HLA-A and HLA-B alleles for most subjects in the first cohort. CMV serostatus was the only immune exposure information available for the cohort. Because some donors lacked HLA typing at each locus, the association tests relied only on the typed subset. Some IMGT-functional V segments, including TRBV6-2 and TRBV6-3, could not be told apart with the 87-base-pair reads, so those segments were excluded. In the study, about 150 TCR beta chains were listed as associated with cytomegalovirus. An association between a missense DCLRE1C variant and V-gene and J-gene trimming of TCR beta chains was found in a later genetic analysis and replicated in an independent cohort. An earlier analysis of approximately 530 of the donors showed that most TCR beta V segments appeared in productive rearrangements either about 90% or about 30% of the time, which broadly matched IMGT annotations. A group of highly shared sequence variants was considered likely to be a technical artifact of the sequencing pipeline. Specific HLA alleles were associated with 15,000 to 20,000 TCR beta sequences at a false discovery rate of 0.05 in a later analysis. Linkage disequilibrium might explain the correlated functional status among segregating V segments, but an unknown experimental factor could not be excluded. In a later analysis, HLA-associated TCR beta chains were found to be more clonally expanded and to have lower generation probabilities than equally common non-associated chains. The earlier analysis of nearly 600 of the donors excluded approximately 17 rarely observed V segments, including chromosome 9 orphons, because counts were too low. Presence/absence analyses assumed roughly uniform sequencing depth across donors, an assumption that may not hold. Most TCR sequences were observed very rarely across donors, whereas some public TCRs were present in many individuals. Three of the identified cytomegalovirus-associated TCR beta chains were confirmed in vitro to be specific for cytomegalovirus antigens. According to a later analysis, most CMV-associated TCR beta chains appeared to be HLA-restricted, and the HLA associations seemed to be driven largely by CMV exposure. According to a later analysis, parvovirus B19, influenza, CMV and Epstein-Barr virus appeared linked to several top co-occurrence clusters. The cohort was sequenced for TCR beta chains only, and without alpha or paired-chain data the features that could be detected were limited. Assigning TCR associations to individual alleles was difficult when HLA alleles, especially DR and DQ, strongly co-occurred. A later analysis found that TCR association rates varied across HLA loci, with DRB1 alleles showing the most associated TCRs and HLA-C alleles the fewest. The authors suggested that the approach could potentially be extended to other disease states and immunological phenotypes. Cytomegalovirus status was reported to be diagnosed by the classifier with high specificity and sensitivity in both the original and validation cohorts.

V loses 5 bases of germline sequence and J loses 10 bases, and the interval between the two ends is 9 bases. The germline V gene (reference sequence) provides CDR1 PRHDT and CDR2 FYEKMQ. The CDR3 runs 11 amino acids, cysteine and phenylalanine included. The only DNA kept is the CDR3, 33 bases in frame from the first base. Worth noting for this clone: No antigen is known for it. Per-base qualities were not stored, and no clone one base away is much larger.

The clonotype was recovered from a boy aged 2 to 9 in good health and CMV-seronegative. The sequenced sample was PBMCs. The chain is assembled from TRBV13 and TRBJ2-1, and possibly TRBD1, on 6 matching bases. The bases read TGTGCCAGCAGCCAGAGGGGGGAGCAGTTCTTC. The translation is CASSQRGEQFF.